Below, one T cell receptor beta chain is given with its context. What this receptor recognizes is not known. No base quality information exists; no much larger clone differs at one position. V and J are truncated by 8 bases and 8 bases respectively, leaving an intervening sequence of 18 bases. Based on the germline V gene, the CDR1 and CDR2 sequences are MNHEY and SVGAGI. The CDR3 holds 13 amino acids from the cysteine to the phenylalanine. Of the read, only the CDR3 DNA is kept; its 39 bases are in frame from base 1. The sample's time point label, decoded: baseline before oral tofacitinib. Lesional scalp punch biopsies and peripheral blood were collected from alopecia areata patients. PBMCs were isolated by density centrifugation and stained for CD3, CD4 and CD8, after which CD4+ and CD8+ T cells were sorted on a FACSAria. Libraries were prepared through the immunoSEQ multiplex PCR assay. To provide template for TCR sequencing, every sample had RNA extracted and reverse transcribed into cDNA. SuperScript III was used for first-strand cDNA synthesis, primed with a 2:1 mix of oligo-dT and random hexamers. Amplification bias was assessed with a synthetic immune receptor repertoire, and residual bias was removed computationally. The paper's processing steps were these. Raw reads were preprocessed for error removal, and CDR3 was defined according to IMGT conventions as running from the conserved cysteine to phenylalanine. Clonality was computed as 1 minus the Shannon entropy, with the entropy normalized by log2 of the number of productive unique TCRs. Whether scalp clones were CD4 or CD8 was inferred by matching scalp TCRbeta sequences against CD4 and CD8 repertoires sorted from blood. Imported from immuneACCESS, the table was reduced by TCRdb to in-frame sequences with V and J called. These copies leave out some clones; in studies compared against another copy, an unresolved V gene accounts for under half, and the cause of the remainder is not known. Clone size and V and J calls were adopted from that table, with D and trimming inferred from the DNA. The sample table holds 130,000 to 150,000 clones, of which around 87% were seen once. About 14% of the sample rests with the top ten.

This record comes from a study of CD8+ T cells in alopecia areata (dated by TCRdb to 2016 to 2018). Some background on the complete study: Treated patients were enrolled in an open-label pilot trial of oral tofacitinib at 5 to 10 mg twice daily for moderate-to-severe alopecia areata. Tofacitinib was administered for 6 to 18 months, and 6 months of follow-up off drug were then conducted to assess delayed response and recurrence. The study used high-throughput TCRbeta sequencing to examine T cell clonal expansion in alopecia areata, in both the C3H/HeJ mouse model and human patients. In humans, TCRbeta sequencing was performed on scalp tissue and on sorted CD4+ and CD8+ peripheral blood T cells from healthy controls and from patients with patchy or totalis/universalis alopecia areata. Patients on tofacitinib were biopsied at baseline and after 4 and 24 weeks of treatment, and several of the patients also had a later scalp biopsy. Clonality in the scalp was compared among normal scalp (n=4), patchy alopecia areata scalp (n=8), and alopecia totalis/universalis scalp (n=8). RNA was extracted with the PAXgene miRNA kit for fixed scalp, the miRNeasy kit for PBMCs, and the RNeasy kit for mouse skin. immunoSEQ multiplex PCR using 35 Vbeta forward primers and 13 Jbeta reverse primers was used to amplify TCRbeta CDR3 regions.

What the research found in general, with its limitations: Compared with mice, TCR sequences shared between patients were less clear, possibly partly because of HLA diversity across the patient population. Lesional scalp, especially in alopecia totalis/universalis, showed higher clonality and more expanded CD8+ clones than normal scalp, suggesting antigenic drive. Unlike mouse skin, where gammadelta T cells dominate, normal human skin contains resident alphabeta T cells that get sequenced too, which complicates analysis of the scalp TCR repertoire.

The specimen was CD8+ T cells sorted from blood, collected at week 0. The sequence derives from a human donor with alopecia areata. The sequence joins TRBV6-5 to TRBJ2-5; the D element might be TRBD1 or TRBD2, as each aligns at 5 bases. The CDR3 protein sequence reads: CASEDIDGDTQYF. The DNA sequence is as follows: TGTGCCAGCGAAGATATTGACGGGGACACCCAGTACTTC.